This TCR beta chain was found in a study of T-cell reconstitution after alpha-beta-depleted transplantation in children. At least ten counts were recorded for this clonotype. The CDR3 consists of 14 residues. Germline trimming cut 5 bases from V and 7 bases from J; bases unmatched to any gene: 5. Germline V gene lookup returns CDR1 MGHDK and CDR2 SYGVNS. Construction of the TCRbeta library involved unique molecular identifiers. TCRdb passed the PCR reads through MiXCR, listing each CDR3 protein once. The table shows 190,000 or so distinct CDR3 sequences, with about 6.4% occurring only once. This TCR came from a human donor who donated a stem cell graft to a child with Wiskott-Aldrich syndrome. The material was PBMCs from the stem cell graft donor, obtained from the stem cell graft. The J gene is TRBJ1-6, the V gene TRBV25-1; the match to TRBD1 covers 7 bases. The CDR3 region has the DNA TGTGCCAGCAGTCGGGACAGCCGGAATTCACCCCTCCACTTT. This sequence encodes CASSRDSRNSPLHF.